A single sample gave rise to the 14 T cell receptor beta chains below, sequenced in a study of CD8 T cells in Susac syndrome. A quantity of about 0.45 to 1 ug RNA underwent reverse transcription using random hexamers. Each CDR3 protein gets one entry after TCRdb re-called the immunoSEQ multiplex PCR reads with MiXCR. In the table there are under 150,000 distinct CDR3 sequences, roughly 94% of which are singletons. The sequencing input was CD4+ T cells from PBMCs. These receptors were taken from a human donor with multiple sclerosis.

V usage is TRBV7-9 and J usage is TRBJ1-4; 7 bases are shared with TRBD1. Trimming removed 10 bases from V and 8 bases from J; junction bases left unmatched: 4. Germline CDR1 is SEHNR and CDR2 is FQNEAQ (reference sequence). This CDR3 is built from 11 residues. CDR3 DNA: TGTGCCATTACGGGACAGGAAAAACTGTTTTTT. This sequence encodes CAITGQEKLFF.

The V gene is TRBV2, the J gene TRBJ2-5; D is uncertain. CDR1 and CDR2 (germline): SNHLY, FYNNEI. The CDR3 runs 10 residues. V was shortened by 10 bases and J by 5 bases, with 8 bases between the two germline ends. Written as DNA, the CDR3 is TGTGCCACCGGAACGGAGACCCAGTACTTC. It yields the protein CATGTETQYF.

The chain joins TRBV15 to TRBJ2-3, with D possibly being TRBD2 (6 bases). The CDR3 length is 15 residues. V lost 3 bases and J 2 bases, leaving 12 bases between the germline ends. The germline V gene encodes CDR1 LNHNV and CDR2 YYDKDF (reference sequence). In DNA, the CDR3 is TGTGCCACCAGCAGGGAGGGAGTCTTCACAGATACGCAGTATTTT. Its translation: CATSREGVFTDTQYF.

The rearrangement links TRBV10-3 to TRBJ1-4, with a weak D call TRBD1 (5 bases). The CDR3 extends over 11 amino acids. Trimming removed 11 bases at V and 12 bases at J, with 16 bases between. Germline assignment: CDR1 ENHRY and CDR2 SYGVKD. The chain's CDR3 is CAAGRGTELFF. Written as DNA, the CDR3 is TGTGCCGCAGGACGGGGGACGGAACTGTTTTTT.

The V call is TRBV30, the J call TRBJ2-7; D not certain. The CDR3 covers 15 residues. Trimming stripped 5 bases from V and 5 bases from J, with 22 bases between. Germline-derived CDR1 and CDR2 are GTSNPN and SVGIG (reference sequence). CDR3 in DNA: TGTGCCTGGGGCCCTCCCGGGCCTCGATTCGACGAGCAGTACTTC. Translating it yields CAWGPPGPRFDEQYF.

The chain recombines TRBV20-1 with TRBJ2-7; D is possibly TRBD1 (7 bases). Trimming removed 6 bases from V and 0 bases from J, with 9 bases in between. From germline, CDR1 is DFQATT and CDR2 SNEGSKA (reference sequence). The CDR3 is 12 amino acids. The CDR3 here is CSARGVSYEQYF. The CDR3 region has the DNA TGCAGTGCCAGGGGGGTCTCCTACGAGCAGTACTTC.

The gene calls are TRBV4-1 and TRBJ2-7; a weak D match, TRBD1 (6 bases). This CDR3 is built from 17 residues. V was trimmed by 0 bases and J by 2 bases, leaving 17 bases between them. The germline V gene has CDR1 MGHRA and CDR2 YSYEKL. CDR3 nucleotides: TGCGCCAGCAGCCAAGAAAGGGGGACGACGCAGACCTACGAGCAGTACTTC. It translates to CASSQERGTTQTYEQYF.

The chain combines TRBV12-3 or TRBV12-4 with TRBJ1-4; D is ambiguous. The V end lost 2 bases, the J end lost 8 bases, and 12 bases lay between the germline ends. CDR3 length: 14 amino acids. The CDR3, as DNA: TGTGCCAGCAGTTTAAGTGGGATAGAGGAAAAACTGTTTTTT. Translation: CASSLSGIEEKLFF.

J is TRBJ2-1 and V is TRBV3-1; TRBD2 might be the D (6 bases). The V and J ends lost 8 bases and 7 bases respectively, with 21 bases between them. This CDR3 region has 15 residues. Germline V lookup: CDR1 LGHDT, CDR2 YNNKEL (reference sequence). The CDR3 DNA reads TGTGCCAGCCGTAAAGGTACTAGCTCCTGGAATGAGCAGTTCTTC. As protein: CASRKGTSSWNEQFF.

The chain combines TRBV5-1 with TRBJ1-2; D is uncertain. This CDR3 has 12 residues. CDR1 is SGHRS, CDR2 YFSETQ, per germline. Trimming left V 4 bases short and J 8 bases short, with 12 bases between. The CDR3 DNA reads as TGCGCCAGCAGCGCCTCTCCGGGGGGCTACACCTTC. Amino acid sequence: CASSASPGGYTF. The variable domain in full, completed from reference TRBV5-1 and TRBJ1-2, reads KAGVTQTPRYLIKTRGQQVTLSCSPISGHRSVSWYQQTPGQGLQFLFEYFSETQRNKGNFPGRFSGRQFSNSRSEMNVSTLELGDSALYLCASSASPGGYTFGSGTRLTVV.

The chain couples TRBV29-1 to TRBJ1-2; 7 bases map to TRBD1. The CDR3 contains 14 residues. V was clipped by 2 bases and J by 6 bases; unmatched bases: 9. Germline V gene lookup returns CDR1 SQVTM and CDR2 ANQGSEA. This CDR3 is CSVEKGASSNGYTF. The CDR3 nucleotides read TGCAGCGTTGAAAAGGGGGCATCGTCCAATGGCTACACCTTC.

The genes are TRBV6-5 and TRBJ2-3; 9 nucleotides agree with TRBD1. After removal of 11 bases from V and 1 base from J, the junction contained 7 bases not matched to a gene. The germline V gene has CDR1 MNHEY and CDR2 SVGAGI. This CDR3 region has 14 residues. CDR3 coding DNA: TGTGCCGTCGCCGGGACAGGGCGCACAGATACGCAGTATTTT. Protein: CAVAGTGRTDTQYF.

The chain links TRBV2 to TRBJ1-2, with TRBD1 as a possible D gene (5 bases). The CDR3 contains 13 residues. Trimming removed 7 bases from V and 2 bases from J, with 11 bases in between. Germline lookup yields CDR1 SNHLY and CDR2 FYNNEI. CDR3 region: CASKVEGNYGYTF. The CDR3 DNA follows: TGTGCCAGCAAGGTCGAGGGGAACTATGGCTACACCTTC.

The V call is TRBV29-1, the J call TRBJ2-7, with a possible D match to TRBD2 (5 bases). Trimming shortened V by 8 bases and J by 0 bases, and 11 bases separated the two germline ends. This CDR3 spans 12 amino acids. Looked up from germline, CDR1 is SQVTM and CDR2 is ANQGSEA. CDR3 in DNA: TGCAGCCACCGGGGAGACTCCTACGAGCAGTACTTC. Protein sequence: CSHRGDSYEQYF.